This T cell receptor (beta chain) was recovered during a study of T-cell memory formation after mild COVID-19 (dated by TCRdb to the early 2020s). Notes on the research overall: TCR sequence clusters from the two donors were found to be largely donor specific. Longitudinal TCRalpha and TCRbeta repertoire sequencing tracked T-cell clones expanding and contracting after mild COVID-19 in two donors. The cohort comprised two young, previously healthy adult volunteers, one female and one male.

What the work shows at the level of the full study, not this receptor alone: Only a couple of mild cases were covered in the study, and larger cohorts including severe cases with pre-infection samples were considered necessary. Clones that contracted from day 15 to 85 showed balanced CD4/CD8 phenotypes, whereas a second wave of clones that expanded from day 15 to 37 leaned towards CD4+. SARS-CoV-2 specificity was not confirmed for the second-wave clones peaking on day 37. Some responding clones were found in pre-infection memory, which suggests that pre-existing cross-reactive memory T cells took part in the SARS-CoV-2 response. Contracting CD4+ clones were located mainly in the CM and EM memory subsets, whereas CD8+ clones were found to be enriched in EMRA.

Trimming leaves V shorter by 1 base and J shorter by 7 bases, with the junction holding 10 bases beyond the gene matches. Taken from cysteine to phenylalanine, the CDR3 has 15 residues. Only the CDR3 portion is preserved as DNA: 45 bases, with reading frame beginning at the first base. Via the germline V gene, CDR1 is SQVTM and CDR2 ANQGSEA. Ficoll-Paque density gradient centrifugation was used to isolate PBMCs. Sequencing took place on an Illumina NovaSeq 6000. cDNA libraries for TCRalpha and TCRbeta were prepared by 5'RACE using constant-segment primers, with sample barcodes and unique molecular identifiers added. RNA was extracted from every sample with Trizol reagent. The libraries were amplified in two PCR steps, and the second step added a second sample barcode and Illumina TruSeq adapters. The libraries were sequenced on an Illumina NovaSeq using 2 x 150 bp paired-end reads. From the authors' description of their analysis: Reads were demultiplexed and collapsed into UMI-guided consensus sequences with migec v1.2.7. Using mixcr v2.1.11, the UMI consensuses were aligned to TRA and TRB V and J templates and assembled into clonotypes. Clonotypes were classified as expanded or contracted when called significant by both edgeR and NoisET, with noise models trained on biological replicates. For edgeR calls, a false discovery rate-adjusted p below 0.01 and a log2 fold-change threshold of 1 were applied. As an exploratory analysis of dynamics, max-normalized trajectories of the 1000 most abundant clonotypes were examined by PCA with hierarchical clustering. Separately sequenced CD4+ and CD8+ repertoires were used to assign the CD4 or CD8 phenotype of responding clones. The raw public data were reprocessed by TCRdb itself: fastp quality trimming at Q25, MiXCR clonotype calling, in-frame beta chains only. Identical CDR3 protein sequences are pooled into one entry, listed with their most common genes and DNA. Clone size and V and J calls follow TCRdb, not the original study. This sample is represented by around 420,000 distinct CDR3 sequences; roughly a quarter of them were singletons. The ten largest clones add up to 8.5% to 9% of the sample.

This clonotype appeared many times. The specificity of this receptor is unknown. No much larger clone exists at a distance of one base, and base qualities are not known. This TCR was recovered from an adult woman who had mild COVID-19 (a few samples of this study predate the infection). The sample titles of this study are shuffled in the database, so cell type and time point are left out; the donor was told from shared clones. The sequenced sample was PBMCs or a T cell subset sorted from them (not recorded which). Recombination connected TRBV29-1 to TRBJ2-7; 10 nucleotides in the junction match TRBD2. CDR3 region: CSVEGASGRLGEQYF. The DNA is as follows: TGCAGCGTTGAAGGGGCTAGCGGGAGATTGGGGGAGCAGTACTTC.